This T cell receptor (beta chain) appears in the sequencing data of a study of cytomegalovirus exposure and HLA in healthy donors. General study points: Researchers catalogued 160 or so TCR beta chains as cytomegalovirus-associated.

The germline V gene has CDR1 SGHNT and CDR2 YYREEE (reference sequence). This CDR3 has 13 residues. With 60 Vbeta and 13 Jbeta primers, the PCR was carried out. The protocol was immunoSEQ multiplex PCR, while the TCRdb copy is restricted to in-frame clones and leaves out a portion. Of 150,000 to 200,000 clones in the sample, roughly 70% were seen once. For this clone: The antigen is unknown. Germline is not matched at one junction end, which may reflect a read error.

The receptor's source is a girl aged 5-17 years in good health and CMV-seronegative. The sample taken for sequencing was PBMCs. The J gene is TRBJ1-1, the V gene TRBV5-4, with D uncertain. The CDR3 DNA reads TGTGCCAGCAGATTGGACGGGAACACTGAAGCTTTCTTT. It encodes CASRLDGNTEAFF. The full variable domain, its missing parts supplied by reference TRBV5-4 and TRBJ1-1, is ETGVTQSPTHLIKTRGQQVTLRCSSQSGHNTVSWYQQALGQGPQFIFQYYREEENGRGNFPPRFSGLQFPNYSSELNVNALELDDSALYLCASRLDGNTEAFFGQGTRLTVV.